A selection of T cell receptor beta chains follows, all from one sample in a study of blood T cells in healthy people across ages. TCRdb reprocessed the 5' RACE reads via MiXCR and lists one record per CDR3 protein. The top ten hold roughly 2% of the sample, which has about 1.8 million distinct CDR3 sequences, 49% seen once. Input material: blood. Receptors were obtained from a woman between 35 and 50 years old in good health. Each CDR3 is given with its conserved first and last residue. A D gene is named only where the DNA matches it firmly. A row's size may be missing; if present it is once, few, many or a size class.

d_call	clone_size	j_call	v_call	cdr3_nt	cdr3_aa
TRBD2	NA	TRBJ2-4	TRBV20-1	TGCAGTGCTAGAGGTATTAGCGGGGGGGCCTATGAGCAGTACTTC	CSARGISGGAYEQYF
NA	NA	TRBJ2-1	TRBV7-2	TGTGCCAGCAGCGCAGGGGCAGGGCAAGGCGAGCAGTTCTTC	CASSAGAGQGEQFF
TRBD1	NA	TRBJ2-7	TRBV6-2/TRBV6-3	TGTGCCAGCAGAGAGGACAGGGGACGTACCTACGAGCAGTACTTC	CASREDRGRTYEQYF
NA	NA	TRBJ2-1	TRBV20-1	TGCAGTGCTAGAGTACAGGGAAACAATGAGCAGTTCTTC	CSARVQGNNEQFF
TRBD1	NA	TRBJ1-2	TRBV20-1	TGCAGTGCTAGTCTAACAGGGGGCGGCTATGGCTACACCTTC	CSASLTGGGYGYTF
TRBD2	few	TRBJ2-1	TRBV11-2	TGTGCCAGCAGAAGAGTAGCGGGGGGTTACAATGAGCAGTTCTTC	CASRRVAGGYNEQFF
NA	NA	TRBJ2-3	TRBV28	TGTGCCAGCAGTCGCGCAGGGGCCACCACAGATACGCAGTATTTT	CASSRAGATTDTQYF
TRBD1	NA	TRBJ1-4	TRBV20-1	TGCAGTGCATACCACCCCAGGGGGGAAAAACTGTTTTTT	CSAYHPRGEKLFF
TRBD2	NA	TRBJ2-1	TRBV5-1	TGCGCCAGCAGCTTGGTAGTACCGGGGGGCTACAATGAGCAGTTCTTC	CASSLVVPGGYNEQFF
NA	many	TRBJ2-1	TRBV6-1	TGTGCCAGCACCTCTCTCCCGAATGAGCAGTTCTTC	CASTSLPNEQFF
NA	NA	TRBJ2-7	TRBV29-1	TGCGGCGTTGGGCCCGTGAGGGCTAGCTCCTACGAGCAGTACTTC	CGVGPVRASSYEQYF
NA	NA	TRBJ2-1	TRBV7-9	TGTGCCAGCAGCCACCGGACGGCATCCTACAATGAGCAGTTCTTC	CASSHRTASYNEQFF
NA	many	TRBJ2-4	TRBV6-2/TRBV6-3	TGTGCCAGCGTCTTAGGATCCCTAGGCAAAAACATTCAGTACTTC	CASVLGSLGKNIQYF
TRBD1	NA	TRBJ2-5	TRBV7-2	TGTGCCAGCAGCTTAGCGACAGGGACCCTAGGAGAGACCCAGTACTTC	CASSLATGTLGETQYF
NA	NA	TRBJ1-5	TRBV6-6	TGTGCCAGCAGTTACTCACTGGAAGGGGATCAGCCCCAGCATTTT	CASSYSLEGDQPQHF
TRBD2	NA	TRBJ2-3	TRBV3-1	TGTGCCAGCAACGGACTTGCGGGGGGCACAGATACGCAGTATTTT	CASNGLAGGTDTQYF
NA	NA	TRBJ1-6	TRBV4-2	TGTGCCAGCAGCCCCAGGACAGATGTGAATTCACCCCTCCACTTT	CASSPRTDVNSPLHF
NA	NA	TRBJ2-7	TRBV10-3	TGTGCCATCACCGGGAGCTACGAGCAGTACTTC	CAITGSYEQYF
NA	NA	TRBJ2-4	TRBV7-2	TGTGCCAGCAGCGAGCTTGTGGGAGCCAAAAACATTCAGTACTTC	CASSELVGAKNIQYF
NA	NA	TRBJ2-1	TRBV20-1	TGCAGTGCTAGAGTTCGCAGGCGAGGTTGGTCCTACAATGAGCAGTTCTTC	CSARVRRRGWSYNEQFF
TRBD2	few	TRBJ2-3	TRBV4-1	TGCGCCAGCAGCTCAACCTACCGGGGGGGCACAGATACGCAGTATTTT	CASSSTYRGGTDTQYF
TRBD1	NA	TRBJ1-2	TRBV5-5	TGTGCCAGCAGCCGACAGGGACCCACCTATGGCTACACCTTC	CASSRQGPTYGYTF
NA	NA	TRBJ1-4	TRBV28	TGTGCCAGCAGTTCGAGACCTGAAAAACTGTTTTTT	CASSSRPEKLFF
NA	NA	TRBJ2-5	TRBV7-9	TGTGCCAGCAGCGCCGGAGCGGTACGGGAGACCCAGTACTTC	CASSAGAVRETQYF
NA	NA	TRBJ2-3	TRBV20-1	TGCAGTGCTAGAGAAAGGAATACGCAGTATTTT	CSARERNTQYF
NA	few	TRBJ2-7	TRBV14	TGTGCCAGCAGCCAAGATCTTTCCACGGTTGGAGCCCAGTACTTC	CASSQDLSTVGAQYF
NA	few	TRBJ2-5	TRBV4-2	TGTGCCAGCAGCCAAGTCAATGGGGTACAAGAGACCCAGTACTTC	CASSQVNGVQETQYF
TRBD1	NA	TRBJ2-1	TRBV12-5	TGTGCTAGTGGTTCCAGACAGGGGGCCAATGAGCAGTTCTTC	CASGSRQGANEQFF
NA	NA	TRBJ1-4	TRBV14	TGTGCCAGCAGCCAAGAGATCGGGGAAAAACTGTTTTTT	CASSQEIGEKLFF
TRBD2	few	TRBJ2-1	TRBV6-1	TGTGCCAGCAGTGTAACGCGGGGAGGGTTCAATGAGCAGTTCTTC	CASSVTRGGFNEQFF
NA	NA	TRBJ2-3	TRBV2	TGTGCCAGCAGACTGAGAAGGGCTAGTACAGATACGCAGTATTTT	CASRLRRASTDTQYF
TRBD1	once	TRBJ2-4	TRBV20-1	TGCAGTGCCGAAGACAGGGGGGCCAAAAACGTTCAGTACTTC	CSAEDRGAKNVQYF
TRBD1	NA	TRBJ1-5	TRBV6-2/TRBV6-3	TGTGCCAGCAGCTCCGGGACAGGGGTTCAGCCCCAGCATTTT	CASSSGTGVQPQHF
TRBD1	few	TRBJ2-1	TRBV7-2	TGTGCCAGCAGCTTCAGGACAGGGTATGCCAATGAGCAGTTCTTC	CASSFRTGYANEQFF
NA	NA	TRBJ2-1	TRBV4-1	TGCGCCAGCAGCCCCCCCGAGGGGCCACGCAATGAGCAGTTCTTC	CASSPPEGPRNEQFF
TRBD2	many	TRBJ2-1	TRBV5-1	TGCGCCAGCAGCTTGGGACTAGCGGGGTTAAATGAGCAGTTCTTC	CASSLGLAGLNEQFF
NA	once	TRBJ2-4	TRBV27	TGTGCCAGCAGTAGAGACGGACCGCTAGCCAAAAACATTCAGTACTTC	CASSRDGPLAKNIQYF
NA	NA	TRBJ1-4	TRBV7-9	TGTGCCAGCAGCTTCGCCGTAGGGGGAACTAATGAAAAACTGTTTTTT	CASSFAVGGTNEKLFF
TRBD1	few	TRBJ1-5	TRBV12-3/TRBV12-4	TGTGCCAGCAGGGGACAGGGCGGTCAGCCCCAGCATTTT	CASRGQGGQPQHF
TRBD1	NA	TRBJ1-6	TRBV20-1	TGCAGTGCTAGAGATCCCGGACAGGGTCCTTCTAATTCACCCCTCCACTTT	CSARDPGQGPSNSPLHF
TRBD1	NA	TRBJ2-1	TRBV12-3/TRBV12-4	TGTGCCAGCAAGCAGGGGGCCTTGGATGAGCAGTTCTTC	CASKQGALDEQFF
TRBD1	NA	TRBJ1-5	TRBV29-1	TGCAGCGTACTCATCACAACAGGGGCCGGTCAGCCCCAGCATTTT	CSVLITTGAGQPQHF
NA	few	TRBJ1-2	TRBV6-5	TGTGCCAGCAGTTACTCGAACCCGACAGTCGGCTATGGCTACACCTTC	CASSYSNPTVGYGYTF
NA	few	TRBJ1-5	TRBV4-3	TGCGCCAGCAGCCCCTGGCGGGACAATAATCAGCCCCAGCATTTT	CASSPWRDNNQPQHF